This TCR beta chain was obtained from a study of CXCR3-negative and CXCR3-positive naive CD8 T cells. Naive CD8+ T cells carried a CD45RO-CCR7+CD27+CD95- phenotype. About this clonotype itself: Its antigen is currently unknown.

The CDR3 is made up of 16 amino acids. Notes on the study in general: CXCR3-positive naive cells carried more hydrophobic TRB CDR3s than CXCR3-negative ones. After cryopreservation, CXCR3 expression dropped partially; most assays used fresh PBMCs.

Via 5' RACE with UMI labels, TRB cDNA libraries were prepared. After re-calling the 5' RACE reads, TCRdb lists one entry per CDR3 protein, DNA absent. Its table lists some 130,000 distinct CDR3 sequences. V gene TRBV12-3 or TRBV12-4 combines with J gene TRBJ2-1; TCRdb gives TRBD2 as the D gene, but with no DNA this cannot be confirmed. The receptor was derived from a human donor in good health. Some clones in this sample may be carry-over from other donors' samples. Sequenced: naive CXCR3+ CD8+ T cells from blood. Subset in this sample: CD45RO-CCR7+CD27+CD95- naive CD8+ T cells expressing CXCR3 (TNR3+). The CDR3 loop reads CASSSPTRNPYNEQFF.